The 28 T cell receptor beta chains listed next were all sequenced from one sample in a study of OX40 agonist ivuxolimab in advanced cancers. The repertoire was sequenced with immunoSEQ multiplex PCR; TCRdb's copy has only in-frame clones and lacks some. Found here are 40,000 or so clones, 87% of them singletons; the top ten hold roughly 36%. Material: CD4+ or CD8+ T cells sorted from blood, obtained in a trial of the OX40 agonist ivuxolimab. The receptors were gathered from an adult with an advanced solid tumor such as melanoma, head and neck, liver or kidney cancer.

The chain uses TRBV4-1 and TRBJ1-3, with 7 bases identical to TRBD1. This CDR3 has 16 residues. Losses at the gene ends were 4 bases for V and 3 bases for J; bases not matched to a gene: 9. The germline gives CDR1 MGHRA, CDR2 YSYEKL. The CDR3 nucleotides read TGCGCCAGCAGCCGAACAGGGGTAACCGTTGGAAACACCATATATTTT. This encodes CASSRTGVTVGNTIYF.

The CDR3 reads CASSVGGTGDHIQYF. The CDR3, as DNA: TGTGCCAGCAGCGTAGGAGGGACAGGGGACCACATTCAGTACTTC. The chain links TRBV9 to TRBJ2-4; 10 nucleotides align to TRBD1. V lost 0 bases and J lost 8; bases outside the gene matches: 5. There are 15 residues in the CDR3. Germline-derived CDR1 and CDR2 are SGDLS and YYNGEE.

The chain has TRBV19 and TRBJ2-5; D might be TRBD1 (7 bases). The V end was cut by 5 bases, the J end by 5 bases, with 18 bases between. The CDR3 has 15 residues. Germline lookup yields CDR1 LNHDA and CDR2 SQIVND (reference sequence). CDR3 loop: CASSLGTAGRETQYF. CDR3 DNA: TGTGCCAGTAGTCTAGGGACAGCTGGGAGGGAGACCCAGTACTTC.

This clone was picked up one time. This chain joins TRBV6-4 and TRBJ1-3; the D gene is possibly TRBD1 (6 bases). The CDR3 covers 13 residues. V was cut by 7 bases and J by 9 bases, with 16 bases left in between. CDR1 is MRHNA, CDR2 SNTAGT, per germline. CDR3 nucleotides: TGTGCCAGCAACGGGACTTTCAGGGGCACCATATATTTT. Translating gives CASNGTFRGTIYF.

The chain couples TRBV2 to TRBJ2-3; TRBD2 aligns across 8 bases. The CDR3 runs 15 residues. Germline CDR1 SNHLY, CDR2 FYNNEI. Unmatched junction bases numbered 10, after V lost 8 bases and J lost 3 bases. CDR3 residues: CASRATGGPTDTQYF. The CDR3, as DNA: TGTGCCAGCCGGGCGACGGGGGGGCCGACAGATACGCAGTATTTT.

This chain links TRBV10-3 with TRBJ1-5; D not resolved. In germline, CDR1 is ENHRY, CDR2 SYGVKD. Trimming removed 4 bases from V and 5 bases from J, with 9 bases in between. This CDR3 has 13 residues. In nucleotides, the CDR3 is TGTGCCATCAGTGTCCGGTTGGATCAGCCCCAGCATTTT. Its translation: CAISVRLDQPQHF.

The chain has TRBV2 and TRBJ1-2; TRBD1 agrees at 10 bases. The CDR3 extends over 14 amino acids. CDR1 is SNHLY, CDR2 FYNNEI, per germline. V shed 6 bases, J shed 5 bases, and the junction held 6 bases outside the gene matches. CDR3 loop: CASSGQGGRYGYTF. CDR3 nucleotide sequence: TGTGCCAGCAGCGGACAGGGGGGAAGGTATGGCTACACCTTC.

The chain uses TRBV6-4 and TRBJ2-1; 10 nucleotides line up with TRBD2. The CDR3 extends over 16 amino acids. The germline gives CDR1 MRHNA, CDR2 SNTAGT. V dropped 6 bases and J dropped 8; count of bases not matched to a gene: 13. The CDR3, as DNA: TGTGCCAGCAGGGAATCAGCGGGAGGGGTCGGGTATGAGCAGTTCTTC. Encoded protein: CASRESAGGVGYEQFF.

The chain has TRBV28 and TRBJ2-7, with a weak D call TRBD1 (5 bases). CDR3 length equals 12 residues. V lost 6 bases and J 4 bases, leaving 10 bases between the germline ends. The germline V gene has CDR1 MDHEN and CDR2 SYDVKM. As DNA, the CDR3 is TGTGCCAGCAGCTACCAGGGTTACGAGCAGTACTTC. It translates to CASSYQGYEQYF.

This rearrangement joins TRBV10-3 to TRBJ2-7; 10 positions match TRBD2. Germline CDR1 and CDR2: ENHRY and SYGVKD. This CDR3 spans 17 amino acids. V lost 0 bases to trimming and J lost 8 bases; unmatched junction nucleotides: 13. CDR3 amino acids: CAISESSGRTPKPQQYF. The CDR3 nucleotides read TGTGCCATCAGTGAGTCTAGCGGGAGGACCCCTAAACCCCAGCAGTACTTC.

The CDR3: CASSPWTGRSNYGYTF. The CDR3 DNA is TGTGCCAGCTCACCTTGGACAGGCCGATCCAACTATGGCTACACCTTC. The chain is built from TRBV18 and TRBJ1-2; 7 bases line up with TRBD1. V was clipped by 3 bases and J by 2 bases; unmatched bases: 9. The CDR3 contains 16 residues. CDR1 and CDR2 (germline): KGHSH, LQKENI.

The CDR3 is CASSLSRFAGELFF. Written as DNA, the CDR3 is TGTGCCAGCAGTTTATCGAGGTTTGCCGGGGAGCTGTTTTTT. The V and J genes are TRBV27 and TRBJ2-2; D not certain. Trimming stripped 0 bases from V and 6 bases from J, with 8 bases between. CDR3 length: 14 residues. CDR1 and CDR2 from the germline V gene are MNHEY and SMNVEV (reference sequence).

The rearrangement links TRBV29-1 to TRBJ2-1, with 7 positions matching TRBD2. The CDR3 length is 16 residues. Trimming took 4 bases from V and 6 from J; bases not matched to a gene: 15. CDR1 and CDR2 from the germline V gene are SQVTM and ANQGSEA. CDR3 DNA sequence: TGCAGCGTTGCCGGGGAGGGCCTCCACCCACCCAATGAGCAGTTCTTC. It yields the protein CSVAGEGLHPPNEQFF.

The chain uses TRBV10-2 and TRBJ2-7; 10 bases map to TRBD2. This CDR3 has 15 residues. V trimming: 4 bases; J trimming: 0 bases; junction bases outside the gene matches: 3. CDR1 WSHSY and CDR2 SAAADI come from the germline V gene. The CDR3 DNA sequence: TGCGCCAGCAGTGTAACTAGCGGGACCTCCTACGAGCAGTACTTC. Its translation: CASSVTSGTSYEQYF.

V and J are TRBV6-4 and TRBJ1-1; D possibly corresponds to TRBD1 (6 bases). Between the trimmed V and J ends, which lost 0 bases and 10 bases, there was a span of 12 bases. The germline V gene encodes CDR1 MRHNA and CDR2 SNTAGT. This CDR3 has 13 residues. The CDR3 DNA reads TGTGCCAGCAGTGACTCGACTGGGGGCATAGCTTTCTTT. Its protein product is CASSDSTGGIAFF.

The V and J genes are TRBV5-5 and TRBJ2-2, with D unresolved. Germline V CDR1 and CDR2: SGHKS, YYEKEE (reference sequence). V gave up 2 bases and J gave up 0 bases, with 8 bases separating them. The CDR3 loop spans 15 amino acids. As DNA, the CDR3 is TGTGCCAGCAGCTTAAGCCTCGCGAACACCGGGGAGCTGTTTTTT. Its protein is CASSLSLANTGELFF.

The chain links TRBV19 to TRBJ2-7; 7 nucleotides match TRBD2. The CDR3 runs 17 residues. V gave up 7 bases and J gave up 7 bases; unmatched junction bases: 22. The germline V gene has CDR1 LNHDA and CDR2 SQIVND (reference sequence). The CDR3 DNA is TGTGCCAGTATCGCGAGGGGTAGCGGGTTTAGGTACGCGGAGCAGTACTTC. This encodes CASIARGSGFRYAEQYF.

This chain joins TRBV18 and TRBJ1-6; D not resolved. This CDR3 has 16 residues. The V and J ends lost 3 bases and 5 bases respectively, with 14 bases between them. Germline CDR1 reads KGHSH; CDR2 reads LQKENI. The CDR3 region has the DNA TGTGCCAGCTCACCCCGGGCGCTGCTAGATAATTCACCCCTCCACTTT. Protein product: CASSPRALLDNSPLHF.

This rearrangement joins TRBV21-1 to TRBJ2-3; the table's D call of TRBD2 was not tested on the DNA. TRBV21-1 counts as a pseudogene. The CDR3 consists of 14 residues. CDR3 amino acids: CASWGLRGTDTQYF. The CDR3 DNA reads TGTGCCAGCTGGGGACTACGGGGCACAGATACGCAGTATTTT.

This clone has a single count. CDR3 in DNA: TGTGCCAGCAGTTACGAACCCTCGGGGGGTGAGCAGTACTTC. Translated: CASSYEPSGGEQYF. This sequence joins TRBV6-5 and TRBJ2-7; 7 nucleotides line up with TRBD2. Germline V gives CDR1 MNHEY, CDR2 SVGAGI. The CDR3 extends over 14 amino acids. V lost 2 bases and J lost 7; bases outside the gene matches: 8.

The gene calls are TRBV4-1 and TRBJ1-3; a possible D gene is TRBD1 (5 bases). CDR3 size: 13 residues. CDR1 MGHRA and CDR2 YSYEKL come from the germline V gene. The V end was cut by 4 bases, the J end by 4 bases, with 8 bases between. The CDR3 spells CASSLAGGNTIYF. The CDR3, as DNA: TGCGCCAGCAGCCTTGCAGGGGGAAACACCATATATTTT.

This chain joins TRBV7-2 and TRBJ2-7; D is uncertain. This CDR3 comprises 14 residues. Trimming removed 2 bases at V and 0 bases at J, with 8 bases between. Germline CDR1 and CDR2: SGHTA and FQGNSA. CDR3 sequence: CASSLLFSSYEQYF. CDR3 DNA sequence: TGTGCCAGCAGCTTATTGTTTAGCTCCTACGAGCAGTACTTC.

This sequence joins TRBV11-2 and TRBJ1-1; unclear D gene. CDR1 and CDR2 from the germline V gene are SGHAT and FQNNGV. Trimming stripped 5 bases from V and 0 bases from J, with 10 bases between. This CDR3 comprises 14 residues. CDR3: CASSLLVMNTEAFF. CDR3 DNA sequence: TGTGCCAGCAGCCTATTAGTCATGAACACTGAAGCTTTCTTT.

CDR3 DNA: TGTGCCAGCAGTGAGGGACTATCCTACGAGCAGTACTTC. Its translation: CASSEGLSYEQYF. V gene TRBV6-1 combines with J gene TRBJ2-7; TRBD2 aligns across 7 bases. Germline CDR1 is MNHNS and CDR2 is SASEGT. V shed 3 bases and J 1 base; nucleotides not matched to a gene: 0. The CDR3 extends over 13 amino acids.

This clone showed up just a few times. The rearrangement joins TRBV2 to TRBJ1-2; D is ambiguous. Per the germline V gene, CDR1 is SNHLY and CDR2 is FYNNEI. This CDR3 is built from 12 residues. The V gene lost 6 bases and the J gene lost 0 bases, with 5 bases spanning the gap. This CDR3 reads CASRPSNYGYTF. The CDR3 DNA follows: TGTGCCAGCAGACCCTCTAACTATGGCTACACCTTC.

V gene TRBV6-6 combines with J gene TRBJ1-6; no firm D call. The germline V and J ends were trimmed by 0 bases and 8 bases, with 11 bases remaining between them. This CDR3 contains 15 residues. Germline V gene lookup returns CDR1 MNHNY and CDR2 SVGAGI (reference sequence). The CDR3 nucleotides are TGTGCCAGCAGTTACTCGGAGGAATCCTATTCACCCCTCCACTTT. Protein product: CASSYSEESYSPLHF.

The CDR3 loop is CASSPRQGASQETQYF. The CDR3 region has the DNA TGTGCCAGCAGCCCACGACAGGGGGCGAGTCAAGAGACCCAGTACTTC. The gene calls are TRBV11-2 and TRBJ2-5, with TRBD1 identical over 10 bases. The CDR3 consists of 16 residues. The trim removed 5 bases at V and 2 bases at J, leaving 8 bases unmatched. The germline V gene encodes CDR1 SGHAT and CDR2 FQNNGV.

This rearrangement joins TRBV5-5 to TRBJ1-4; no firm D call. Deletions cut 2 bases from V and 7 bases from J, with 9 bases between. The CDR3 covers 13 residues. Germline V lookup: CDR1 SGHKS, CDR2 YYEKEE (reference sequence). CDR3 nucleotide sequence: TGTGCCAGCAGCTTCGCGGGTAGTGAAAAACTGTTTTTT. Translation: CASSFAGSEKLFF.